Shown below are 9 T cell receptor beta chains from a single sample sequenced in a study of molecular identifiers for immune sequencing clone quantification. A single record per CDR3 protein comes from TCRdb applying MiXCR to the PCR reads. The table records more than 450,000 distinct CDR3 sequences, about 26% of them present only once. Sample: naive CD8+ T cells from blood, with Jurkat cell RNA spiked in. Specified subset: FACS-sorted CD8+CD4-CCR7+CD45RA+ naive T cells. These receptors originate from a human donor in good health. Some libraries in this study had Jurkat cell RNA spiked in.

The V gene is TRBV6-2 or TRBV6-3, the J gene TRBJ1-1; TRBD1 agrees at 9 bases. CDR3 size: 16 residues. Germline loops: CDR1 MNHEY, CDR2 SVGEGT. The trim removed 1 base at V and 2 bases at J, leaving 5 bases unmatched. This CDR3 reads CASSYYPGQGNTEAFF. As DNA, the CDR3 is TGTGCCAGCAGTTACTATCCGGGACAGGGAAACACTGAAGCTTTCTTT.

The chain employs TRBV20-1 and TRBJ2-1; possibly TRBD2 for D (5 bases). From germline, CDR1 is DFQATT and CDR2 SNEGSKA (reference sequence). The CDR3 covers 16 residues. V dropped 6 bases and J dropped 8 bases, with 26 bases sitting between them. CDR3 nucleotide sequence: TGCAGTGCACCCTGCCCAGGACCAGCGGATATGGATGAGCAGTTCTTC. It specifies CSAPCPGPADMDEQFF.

The chain links TRBV20-1 to TRBJ1-5; D unclear. CDR1 DFQATT and CDR2 SNEGSKA come from the germline V gene (reference sequence). V lost 3 bases and J 1 base, leaving 16 bases between the germline ends. This CDR3 has 16 residues. CDR3 amino acids: CSARGRVGSSNQPQHF. CDR3 bases: TGCAGTGCTAGGGGGAGGGTCGGTTCGAGCAATCAGCCCCAGCATTTT.

The genes are TRBV9 and TRBJ1-4, with D unresolved. Germline V gene lookup returns CDR1 SGDLS and CDR2 YYNGEE. This CDR3 spans 14 amino acids. V lost 0 bases, J lost 4 bases, and 7 bases lay in between. CDR3 nucleotides: TGTGCCAGCAGCGTAGGTCAGAGTAATGAAAAACTGTTTTTT. It yields the protein CASSVGQSNEKLFF. Together with reference TRBV9 and TRBJ1-4, the CDR3 gives the full variable domain: DSGVTQTPKHLITATGQRVTLRCSPRSGDLSVYWYQQSLDQGLQFLIQYYNGEERAKGNILERFSAQQFPDLHSELNLSSLELGDSALYFCASSVGQSNEKLFFGSGTQLSVL.

Only one count was recorded for this clonotype. Possible read error: a much larger clone is one base away. No conserved phenylalanine or tryptophan is present at the end of the CDR3, so a read error is the likely explanation. This chain links TRBV5-6 with TRBJ2-7; TRBD2 is a possible D gene (6 bases). This CDR3 is built from 14 residues. V gave up 0 bases and J gave up 3 bases, with 10 bases separating them. Germline CDR1 reads SGHDT; CDR2 reads YYEEEE. CDR3 protein: CASSLGSGIYEQYL. CDR3 coding DNA: TGTGCCAGCAGCTTGGGTAGCGGAATCTACGAGCAGTACCTC.

The V gene is TRBV29-1, the J gene TRBJ2-7, with 10 positions matching TRBD1. The CDR3 covers 15 residues. Trimming removed 3 bases from V and 0 bases from J; junction bases left unmatched: 5. Germline CDR1 reads SQVTM; CDR2 reads ANQGSEA. CDR3 loop: CSVDTGTGASYEQYF. The CDR3 DNA is TGCAGCGTTGATACGGGGACAGGGGCCTCCTACGAGCAGTACTTC.

This clonotype was seen ten or more times. V and J are TRBV7-7 and TRBJ2-2; D remains ambiguous. The CDR3 runs 16 residues. Trimming stripped 3 bases from V and 2 bases from J, with 13 bases between. Germline values: CDR1 SSHAT, CDR2 FNYEAQ (reference sequence). CDR3 amino acids: CASSLILGYNTGELFF. The DNA for the CDR3 is TGTGCCAGCAGCTTGATCCTAGGGTATAACACCGGGGAGCTGTTTTTT.

The V and J genes are TRBV12-3 or TRBV12-4 and TRBJ2-3, with 10 bases aligning to TRBD1. CDR3 length equals 18 residues. The V gene end was trimmed by 5 bases and the J gene end by 1 base; junction bases not matched to a gene: 12. CDR3 in amino acids: CASSASRDRGFGTDTQYF. Written as DNA, the CDR3 is TGTGCCAGCAGTGCCTCCAGGGACAGGGGTTTCGGCACAGATACGCAGTATTTT.

The chain uses TRBV7-9 and TRBJ1-6; the D is unclear. This CDR3 comprises 16 residues. V dropped 1 base and J dropped 6 bases, with 13 bases sitting between them. Germline V lookup: CDR1 SEHNR, CDR2 FQNEAQ (reference sequence). In nucleotides, the CDR3 is TGTGCCAGCAGCTTAGGACCCCTCGGGGTTAATTCACCCCTCCACTTT. It is translated as CASSLGPLGVNSPLHF.